This TCR beta chain came from a study of blood T cell repertoires in COVID-19. Overall study context: The study drew acute and convalescent COVID-19 samples from the United States, Italy and Spain.

Authors' methods: Nucleated cell number was recorded as an estimate derived from reference gene primer amplification. TCRdb's table, derived via immunoSEQ multiplex PCR, lists solely in-frame clones and lacks some. V and J calls and clone size are given by that table; D and trimming were obtained from the DNA. The table has fewer than 120,000 clones, approximately 82% seen once; the top ten hold roughly 3.8%. V was pared by 1 base and J by 6 bases, with 9 bases between. The germline CDR1 and CDR2 sequences are MNHEY and SVGEGT. The CDR3 covers 13 residues. The V and J genes are TRBV6-2 or TRBV6-3 and TRBJ2-5, with D possibly matching TRBD2 (5 bases). This sequence originates from a woman older than 75 with acute or convalescent COVID-19. Sequences were obtained from peripheral blood. CDR3: CASSYLRVKTQYF. CDR3 DNA sequence: TGTGCCAGCAGTTACTTGAGGGTAAAGACCCAGTACTTC.